These 15 T cell receptor beta chains came from one sample sequenced in a study of cytomegalovirus exposure and HLA in healthy donors. The PCR used 60 Vbeta and 13 Jbeta primers. Clones were sequenced by immunoSEQ multiplex PCR, and TCRdb holds only the in-frame ones, with some missing. This sample yields 140,000 to 150,000 clones, of which approximately 80% are seen a single time; 4.5% to 5.5% belongs to the top ten. Sequenced material: PBMCs. All receptors derive from a man aged 35-49 years in good health and CMV-seronegative.

In its sample, this clone was seen a few times. The V call is TRBV10-1, the J call TRBJ1-1; weak D call: TRBD1 (5 bases). Germline V gene data show CDR1 as WNHNN and CDR2 as SYGVQD (reference sequence). V was cut by 0 bases and J by 7 bases, with 12 bases left in between. CDR3 length equals 14 residues. The CDR3 coding sequence is TGCGCCAGCAGTGAGTCGAGCGCCAGGGATGAAGCTTTCTTT. This translates into CASSESSARDEAFF.

In its sample, this clone was seen a few times. This chain links TRBV6-5 with TRBJ1-5, with 10 bases identical to TRBD1. The germline V gene encodes CDR1 MNHEY and CDR2 SVGAGI. This CDR3 spans 15 amino acids. With 2 bases clipped from V and 8 bases from J, the junction kept 6 bases outside the gene matches. The CDR3 DNA follows: TGTGCCAGCAGTTACGGCGGGACAGGGGCTGAGCCCCAGCATTTT. It encodes CASSYGGTGAEPQHF.

J is TRBJ1-2 and V is TRBV28, with 8 bases aligning to TRBD1. The germline V gene has CDR1 MDHEN and CDR2 SYDVKM. The J segment lost 4 bases and the V segment lost 6 bases, leaving 4 bases of the junction unmatched. This CDR3 region has 13 residues. Written as DNA, the CDR3 is TGTGCCAGCAGATCCGGGACAGGCTATGGCTACACCTTC. Translating it yields CASRSGTGYGYTF.

J is TRBJ2-7 and V is TRBV7-9, with TRBD2 identical over 7 bases. V dropped 2 bases and J dropped 5; count of bases not matched to a gene: 3. The CDR3 length is 13 residues. Germline values: CDR1 SEHNR, CDR2 FQNEAQ (reference sequence). Here the CDR3 reads CASSLPTSDEQYF. As DNA, the CDR3 is TGTGCCAGCAGCTTACCTACTAGCGACGAGCAGTACTTC.

The chain recombines TRBV11-2 with TRBJ1-1; D remains unclear. V was cut by 2 bases and J by 1 base, with 11 bases left in between. CDR3 length: 15 residues. Germline V lookup: CDR1 SGHAT, CDR2 FQNNGV. The CDR3 DNA reads TGTGCCAGCAGCTTACAAACAGCCAGGAACACTGAAGCTTTCTTT. Translation: CASSLQTARNTEAFF.

This clone showed up just once. The chain has TRBV2 and TRBJ2-6; 9 bases match TRBD1. The V segment lost 5 bases and the J segment 0 bases; nucleotides outside the gene matches: 17. The length of the CDR3 is 21 residues. Germline CDR1 is SNHLY and CDR2 is FYNNEI. Here the CDR3 DNA reads TGTGCCAGCAGTCCACCTCAGACAACAGGGGGCAATAACTCTGGGGCCAACGTCCTGACTTTC. Encoded protein: CASSPPQTTGGNNSGANVLTF.

CDR3 in DNA: TGTGCCAGCAGCAACGACAGGGGGCGATCTGGCTACACCTTC. Its translation is CASSNDRGRSGYTF. The chain recombines TRBV5-6 with TRBJ1-2, with 10 nucleotides matching TRBD1. The CDR3 length is 14 residues. With V trimmed by 4 bases and J by 7 bases, 7 bases remained unmatched. From germline, CDR1 is SGHDT and CDR2 YYEEEE.

The chain carries TRBV7-2 and TRBJ1-5, with 10 bases aligning to TRBD1. Germline CDR1 reads SGHTA; CDR2 reads FQGNSA. Losses at the gene ends were 4 bases for V and 7 bases for J; bases not matched to a gene: 7. The CDR3 spans 15 residues. The CDR3 here is CASSSGTGVRQPQHF. The CDR3 DNA reads TGTGCCAGCAGCTCCGGGACAGGGGTGCGGCAGCCCCAGCATTTT.

This clone appeared a few times. The gene calls are TRBV19 and TRBJ1-5; TRBD1 might be the D (5 bases). Trimming cost V 6 bases and J 3 bases, with 12 bases left between them. CDR3 length: 14 residues. Looked up from germline, CDR1 is LNHDA and CDR2 is SQIVND (reference sequence). CDR3 sequence reads: CASRRQGFNQPQHF. DNA of the CDR3: TGTGCCAGTAGACGTCAGGGCTTCAATCAGCCCCAGCATTTT.

The chain recombines TRBV7-9 with TRBJ2-3; TRBD2 matches at 7 bases. The CDR3 is 17 residues long. V trimming: 5 bases; J trimming: 1 base; junction bases outside the gene matches: 12. CDR1 is SEHNR, CDR2 FQNEAQ, per germline (reference sequence). CDR3 nucleotide sequence: TGTGCCAGCAGCACGACAAACCCGGGACTACGCACAGATACGCAGTATTTT. Its translation is CASSTTNPGLRTDTQYF. Full variable domain (missing parts from reference TRBV7-9 and TRBJ2-3): DTGVSQNPRHKITKRGQNVTFRCDPISEHNRLYWYRQTLGQGPEFLTYFQNEAQLEKSRLLSDRFSAERPKGSFSTLEIQRTEQGDSAMYLCASSTTNPGLRTDTQYFGPGTRLTVL.

The J gene is TRBJ2-7, the V gene TRBV5-1; D possibly corresponds to TRBD1 (6 bases). Deletions cut 2 bases from V and 2 bases from J, with 14 bases between. The germline CDR1 and CDR2 sequences are SGHRS and YFSETQ. CDR3 length: 15 amino acids. CDR3 DNA sequence: TGCGCCAGCAGCTTCACACGGACAGCCACCTACGAGCAGTACTTC. It specifies CASSFTRTATYEQYF.

This chain joins TRBV11-3 and TRBJ2-3; D ambiguous. The V gene's germline CDR1 is SGHNT and CDR2 YENEEA. The ends were cut back, 2 bases at V and 2 bases at J, with 5 bases in the middle. The CDR3 is 13 residues long. The CDR3 region is CASSLPNTDTQYF. CDR3 in DNA: TGTGCCAGCAGCTTACCAAACACAGATACGCAGTATTTT.

The genes are TRBV7-2 and TRBJ1-1; D possibly corresponds to TRBD1 (6 bases). From germline, CDR1 is SGHTA and CDR2 FQGNSA. The CDR3 sequence is 13 residues long. Trimming pared 6 bases from V and 4 bases from J, leaving 12 bases between. The CDR3 protein is CASRYTGRTEAFF. CDR3 in DNA: TGTGCCAGCAGATATACAGGGCGCACTGAAGCTTTCTTT. Together with reference TRBV7-2 and TRBJ1-1, the CDR3 gives the full variable domain: GAGVSQSPSNKVTEKGKDVELRCDPISGHTALYWYRQSLGQGLEFLIYFQGNSAPDKSGLPSDRFSAERTGGSVSTLTIQRTQQEDSAVYLCASRYTGRTEAFFGQGTRLTVV.

The rearrangement links TRBV21-1 to TRBJ2-7; TRBD1 is the table's D call, not checked against the DNA. TRBV21-1 is a pseudogene segment. The CDR3 is 15 residues long. The CDR3: CASSKGDRGDYEQYF. CDR3 DNA: TGTGCCAGCAGCAAAGGGGACAGGGGGGACTACGAGCAGTACTTC.

The V gene is TRBV29-1, the J gene TRBJ2-7; tentative D call: TRBD1 (6 bases). Germline CDR1 and CDR2: SQVTM and ANQGSEA. The V gene lost 7 bases and the J gene lost 0 bases, with 16 bases spanning the gap. The CDR3 has 14 amino acids. The DNA for the CDR3 is TGCAGCGCTCTCGGACAGCCACGCTCCTACGAGCAGTACTTC. Amino acid sequence: CSALGQPRSYEQYF.